Below, 5 T cell receptor beta chains from the same sample are listed, as sequenced in a study of T-cell memory formation after mild COVID-19. TCRdb independently ran MiXCR on the 5' RACE reads; one entry per CDR3 protein. The repertoire holds fewer than 650,000 distinct CDR3 sequences, around a sixth seen once, with about 7.5% in the top ten. The specimen was PBMCs or a T cell subset sorted from them (not recorded which). Source of these receptors: an adult woman who had mild COVID-19 (a few samples of this study predate the infection). Cell type and time point are not known.

Only a few counts were recorded for this clonotype. The chain uses TRBV7-9 and TRBJ2-2, with D unclear. Trimming left V 5 bases short and J 6 bases short, with 7 bases between. The CDR3 sequence is 12 residues long. Germline assignment: CDR1 SEHNR and CDR2 FQNEAQ (reference sequence). The DNA for the CDR3 is TGTGCCAGCAGCCTGTGGGCCGGGGAGCTGTTTTTT. As protein: CASSLWAGELFF. The full variable domain, its missing parts supplied by reference TRBV7-9 and TRBJ2-2, is DTGVSQNPRHKITKRGQNVTFRCDPISEHNRLYWYRQTLGQGPEFLTYFQNEAQLEKSRLLSDRFSAERPKGSFSTLEIQRTEQGDSAMYLCASSLWAGELFFGEGSRLTVL.

This clonotype was counted a few times. The V call is TRBV29-1, the J call TRBJ1-1; maybe TRBD1 (5 bases). Trimming stripped 7 bases from V and 5 bases from J, with 14 bases between. The CDR3 has 12 amino acids. Per germline, CDR1 SQVTM and CDR2 ANQGSEA. Written as DNA, the CDR3 is TGCAGCGGAGGCAAGGAGGGGACTGAAGCTTTCTTT. The encoded protein is CSGGKEGTEAFF.

This clonotype was detected a few times. The chain combines TRBV6-5 with TRBJ2-6; a possible D gene is TRBD1 (6 bases). Trimming shortened V by 0 bases and J by 1 base, and 13 bases separated the two germline ends. CDR1 and CDR2 from the germline V gene are MNHEY and SVGAGI. The CDR3 extends over 18 amino acids. The CDR3: CASSYSYGRGSGANVLTF. CDR3 nucleotides: TGTGCCAGCAGTTACTCGTACGGAAGGGGGTCTGGGGCCAACGTCCTGACTTTC.

This clonotype was observed a few times. The V and J genes are TRBV12-3 or TRBV12-4 and TRBJ2-3, with 8 bases fitting TRBD1. Trimming at V came to 6 bases and at J to 0 bases, leaving 5 bases not matched to a gene. This CDR3 comprises 15 residues. CDR3 sequence: CASRDRGASTDTQYF. CDR3 in DNA: TGTGCCAGCAGAGACAGGGGCGCTAGCACAGATACGCAGTATTTT.

The chain recombines TRBV7-8 with TRBJ1-4; TRBD1 matches 8 bases. Trimming removed 1 base from V and 4 bases from J; junction bases left unmatched: 8. Germline V gives CDR1 SGHVS, CDR2 FQNEAQ. The CDR3 extends over 17 amino acids. The CDR3 sequence: CASSLGPYRGINEKLFF. The CDR3 coding sequence is TGTGCCAGCAGCTTAGGACCATACAGGGGGATTAATGAAAAACTGTTTTTT.